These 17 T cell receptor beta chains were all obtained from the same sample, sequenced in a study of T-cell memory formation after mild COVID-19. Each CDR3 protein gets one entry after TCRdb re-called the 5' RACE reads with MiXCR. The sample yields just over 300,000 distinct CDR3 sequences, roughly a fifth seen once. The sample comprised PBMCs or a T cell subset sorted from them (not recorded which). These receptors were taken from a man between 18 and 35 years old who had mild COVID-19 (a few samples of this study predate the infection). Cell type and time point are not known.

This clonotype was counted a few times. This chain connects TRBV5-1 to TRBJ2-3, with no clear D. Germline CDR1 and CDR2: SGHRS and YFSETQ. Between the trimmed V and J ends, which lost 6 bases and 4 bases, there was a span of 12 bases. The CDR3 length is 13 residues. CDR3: CASTNPTSDTQYF. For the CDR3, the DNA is TGCGCCAGCACCAACCCGACTTCAGATACGCAGTATTTT. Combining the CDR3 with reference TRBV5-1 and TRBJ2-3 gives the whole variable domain KAGVTQTPRYLIKTRGQQVTLSCSPISGHRSVSWYQQTPGQGLQFLFEYFSETQRNKGNFPGRFSGRQFSNSRSEMNVSTLELGDSALYLCASTNPTSDTQYFGPGTRLTVL.

CDR3 sequence reads: CASKLRLTGRTDTQYF. The CDR3 nucleotides are TGTGCCAGCAAGCTTCGCCTGACAGGTCGCACAGATACGCAGTATTTT. This chain joins TRBV2 and TRBJ2-3; possibly TRBD1 for D (6 bases). The CDR3 totals 16 residues. From germline, CDR1 is SNHLY and CDR2 FYNNEI. V was shortened by 7 bases and J by 1 base, with 18 bases between the two germline ends.

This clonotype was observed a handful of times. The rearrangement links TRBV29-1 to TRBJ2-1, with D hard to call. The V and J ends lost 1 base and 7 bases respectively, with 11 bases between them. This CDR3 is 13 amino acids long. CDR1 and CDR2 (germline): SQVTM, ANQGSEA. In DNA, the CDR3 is TGCAGCGTTGAAGGCATCCCATTTAATGAGCAGTTCTTC. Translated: CSVEGIPFNEQFF.

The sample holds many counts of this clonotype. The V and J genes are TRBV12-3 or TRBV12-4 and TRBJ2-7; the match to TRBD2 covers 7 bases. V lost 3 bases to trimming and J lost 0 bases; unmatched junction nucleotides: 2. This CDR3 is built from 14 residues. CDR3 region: CASSFTSASYEQYF. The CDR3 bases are TGTGCCAGCAGTTTTACTAGCGCCTCCTACGAGCAGTACTTC.

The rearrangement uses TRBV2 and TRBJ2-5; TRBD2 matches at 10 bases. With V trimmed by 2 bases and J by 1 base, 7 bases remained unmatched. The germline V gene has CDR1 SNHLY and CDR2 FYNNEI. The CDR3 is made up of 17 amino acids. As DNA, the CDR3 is TGTGCCAGCAGTGAACAGCGGGGGGGCGCGATCCAAGAGACCCAGTACTTC. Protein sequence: CASSEQRGGAIQETQYF.

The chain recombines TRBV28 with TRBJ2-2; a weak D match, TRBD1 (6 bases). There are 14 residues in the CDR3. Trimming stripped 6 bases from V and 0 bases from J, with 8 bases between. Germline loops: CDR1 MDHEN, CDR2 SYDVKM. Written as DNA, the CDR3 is TGTGCCAGCAGGCGACAGGCGAACACCGGGGAGCTGTTTTTT. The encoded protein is CASRRQANTGELFF. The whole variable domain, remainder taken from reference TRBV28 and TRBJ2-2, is DVKVTQSSRYLVKRTGEKVFLECVQDMDHENMFWYRQDPGLGLRLIYFSYDVKMKEKGDIPEGYSVSREKKERFSLILESASTNQTSMYLCASRRQANTGELFFGEGSRLTVL.

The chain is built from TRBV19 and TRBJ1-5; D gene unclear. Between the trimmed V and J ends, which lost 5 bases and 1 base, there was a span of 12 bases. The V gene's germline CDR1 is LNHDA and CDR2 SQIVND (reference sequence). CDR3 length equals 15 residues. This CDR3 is CASSPVGNSNQPQHF. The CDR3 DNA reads TGTGCCAGTAGTCCGGTCGGGAACAGCAATCAGCCCCAGCATTTT.

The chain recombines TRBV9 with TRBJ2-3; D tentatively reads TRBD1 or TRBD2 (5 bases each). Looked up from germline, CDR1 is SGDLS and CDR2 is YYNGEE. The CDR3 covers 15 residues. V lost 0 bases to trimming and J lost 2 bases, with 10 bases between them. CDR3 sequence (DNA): TGTGCCAGCAGCGTAGGGGGGACGAACACAGATACGCAGTATTTT. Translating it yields CASSVGGTNTDTQYF.

The CDR3 spells CASSEGLGSGNIQYF. CDR3 bases: TGTGCCAGCAGTGAGGGACTAGGGAGTGGAAACATTCAGTACTTC. The chain recombines TRBV2 with TRBJ2-4; 8 bases agree with TRBD2. Germline V gene lookup returns CDR1 SNHLY and CDR2 FYNNEI. The junction had 7 bases not matched to a gene; V was cut back by 3 bases and J by 6 bases. This CDR3 is 15 amino acids long.

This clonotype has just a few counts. CDR3 region: CASSLQGALNPWEETQYF. The CDR3, as DNA: TGTGCCAGCAGCCTTCAGGGGGCCTTAAACCCCTGGGAAGAGACCCAGTACTTC. This chain links TRBV7-3 with TRBJ2-5; 8 positions match TRBD1. The V segment lost 5 bases and the J segment 3 bases; nucleotides outside the gene matches: 17. The CDR3 runs to 18 residues. Germline V gene data show CDR1 as SGHTA and CDR2 as FQGTGA.

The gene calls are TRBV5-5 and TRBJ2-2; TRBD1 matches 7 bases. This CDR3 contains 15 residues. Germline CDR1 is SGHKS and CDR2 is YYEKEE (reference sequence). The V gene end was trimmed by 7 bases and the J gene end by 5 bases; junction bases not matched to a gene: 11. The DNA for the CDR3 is TGTGCCAGCCAGACCCAGGGGGTAAAAACCGGGGAGCTGTTTTTT. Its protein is CASQTQGVKTGELFF.

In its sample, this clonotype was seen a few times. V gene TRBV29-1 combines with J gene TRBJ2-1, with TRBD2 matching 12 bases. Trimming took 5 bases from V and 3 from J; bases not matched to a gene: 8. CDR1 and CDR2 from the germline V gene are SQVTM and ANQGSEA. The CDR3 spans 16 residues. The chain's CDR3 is CSVLSTSGGNYNEQFF. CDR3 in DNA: TGCAGCGTTCTATCAACTAGCGGGGGGAACTACAATGAGCAGTTCTTC.

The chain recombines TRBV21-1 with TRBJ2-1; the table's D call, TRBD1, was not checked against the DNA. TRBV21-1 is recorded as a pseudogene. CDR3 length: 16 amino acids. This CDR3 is CASSKRETGNYNEQFF. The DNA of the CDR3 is TGTGCCAGCAGCAAAAGGGAGACAGGGAACTACAATGAGCAGTTCTTC.

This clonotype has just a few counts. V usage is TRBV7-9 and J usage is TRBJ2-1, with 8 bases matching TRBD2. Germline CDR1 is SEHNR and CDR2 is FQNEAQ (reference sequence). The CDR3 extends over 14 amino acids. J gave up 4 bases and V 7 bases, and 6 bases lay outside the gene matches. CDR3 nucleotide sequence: TGTGCCAGCAACCGGGGGGGCCGGTACAATGAGCAGTTCTTC. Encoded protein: CASNRGGRYNEQFF.

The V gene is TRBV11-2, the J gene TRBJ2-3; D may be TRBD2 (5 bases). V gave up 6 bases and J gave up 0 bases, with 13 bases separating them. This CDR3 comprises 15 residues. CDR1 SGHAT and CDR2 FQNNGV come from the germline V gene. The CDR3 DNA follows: TGTGCCAGCAGTAAAGACCGGGGAAGCACAGATACGCAGTATTTT. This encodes CASSKDRGSTDTQYF. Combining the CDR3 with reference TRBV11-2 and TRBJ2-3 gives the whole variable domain EAGVAQSPRYKIIEKRQSVAFWCNPISGHATLYWYQQILGQGPKLLIQFQNNGVVDDSQLPKDRFSAERLKGVDSTLKIQPAKLEDSAVYLCASSKDRGSTDTQYFGPGTRLTVL.

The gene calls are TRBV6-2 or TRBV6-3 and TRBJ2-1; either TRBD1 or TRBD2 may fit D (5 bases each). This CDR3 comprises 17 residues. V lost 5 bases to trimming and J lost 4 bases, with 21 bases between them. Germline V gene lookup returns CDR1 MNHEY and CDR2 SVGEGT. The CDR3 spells CASSVTLGTIPYNEQFF. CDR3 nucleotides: TGTGCCAGCAGTGTCACCCTGGGGACCATCCCTTACAATGAGCAGTTCTTC.

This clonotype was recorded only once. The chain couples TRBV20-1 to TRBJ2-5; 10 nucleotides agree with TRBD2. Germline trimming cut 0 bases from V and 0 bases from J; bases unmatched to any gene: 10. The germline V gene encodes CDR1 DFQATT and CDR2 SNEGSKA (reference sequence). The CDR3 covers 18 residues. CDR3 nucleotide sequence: TGCAGTGCTAGAGATCTAGCGGGGGTCCTCGGGTACCAAGAGACCCAGTACTTC. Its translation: CSARDLAGVLGYQETQYF.